The table lists the clone carrying this T cell receptor beta chain with many counts. The antigen remains undetermined. The data derive from a study of naive and memory T cell subsets. Study results and limitations: From naive to CM, EM and EMRA, diversity decreased and Gini increased.

Two oligonucleotides, mixed equimolar, formed the beta constant-region primer covering TRBC1 and TRBC2. Four rounds of PCR amplified the ligated cDNA using nested alpha and beta constant-region primers plus SP2. TCRdb re-called the UMI-ligation and nested PCR reads with MiXCR, one entry per CDR3 protein. The sample yields some 82,000 distinct CDR3 sequences, 9% seen once. The V end lost 0 bases, the J end lost 1 base, and 12 bases lay between the germline ends. Germline values: CDR1 MNHEY, CDR2 SVGAGI. This CDR3 comprises 16 residues. This chain connects TRBV6-5 to TRBJ2-5; D tentatively fits TRBD1 or TRBD2 (6 bases each). The sample was naive CD8+ T cells from blood. The sequence derives from a human donor in good health. Here the CDR3 reads CASSYSVEGGQETQYF. CDR3 coding DNA: TGTGCCAGCAGTTACTCCGTGGAGGGGGGCCAAGAGACCCAGTACTTC.